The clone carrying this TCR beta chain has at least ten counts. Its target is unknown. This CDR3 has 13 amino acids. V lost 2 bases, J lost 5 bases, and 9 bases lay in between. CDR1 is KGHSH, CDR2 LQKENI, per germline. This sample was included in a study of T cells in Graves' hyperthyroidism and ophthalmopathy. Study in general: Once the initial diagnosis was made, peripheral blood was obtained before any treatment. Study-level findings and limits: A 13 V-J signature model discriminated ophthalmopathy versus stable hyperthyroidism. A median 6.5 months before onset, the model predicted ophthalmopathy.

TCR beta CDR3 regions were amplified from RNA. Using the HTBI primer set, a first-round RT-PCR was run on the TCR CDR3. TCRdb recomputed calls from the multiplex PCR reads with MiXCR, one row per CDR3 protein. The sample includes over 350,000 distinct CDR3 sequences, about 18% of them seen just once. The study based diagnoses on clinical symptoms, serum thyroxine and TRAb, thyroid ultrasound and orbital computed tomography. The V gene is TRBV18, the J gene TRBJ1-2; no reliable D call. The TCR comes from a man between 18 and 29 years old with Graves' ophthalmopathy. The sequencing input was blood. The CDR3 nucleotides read TGTGCCAGCTCACCAGACTTCGGATATGGCTACACCTTC. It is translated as CASSPDFGYGYTF. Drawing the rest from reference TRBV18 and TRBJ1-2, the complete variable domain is NAGVMQNPRHLVRRRGQEARLRCSPMKGHSHVYWYRQLPEEGLKFMVYLQKENIIDESGMPKERFSAEFPKEGPSILRIQQVVRGDSAAYFCASSPDFGYGYTFGSGTRLTVV.